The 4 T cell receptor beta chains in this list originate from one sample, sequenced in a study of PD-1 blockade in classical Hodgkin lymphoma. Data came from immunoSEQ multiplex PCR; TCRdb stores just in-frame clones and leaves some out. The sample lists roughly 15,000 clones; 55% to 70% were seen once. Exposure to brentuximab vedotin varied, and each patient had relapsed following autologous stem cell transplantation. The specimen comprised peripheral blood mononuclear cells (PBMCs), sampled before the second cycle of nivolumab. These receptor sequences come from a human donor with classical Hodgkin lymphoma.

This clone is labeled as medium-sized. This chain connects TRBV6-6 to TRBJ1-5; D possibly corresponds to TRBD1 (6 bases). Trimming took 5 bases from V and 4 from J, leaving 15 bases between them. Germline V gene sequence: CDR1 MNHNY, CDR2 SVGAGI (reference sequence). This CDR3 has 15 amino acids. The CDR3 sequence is CASSVLGQPNQPQHF. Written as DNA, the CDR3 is TGTGCCAGCAGTGTACTTGGACAGCCAAATCAGCCCCAGCATTTT.

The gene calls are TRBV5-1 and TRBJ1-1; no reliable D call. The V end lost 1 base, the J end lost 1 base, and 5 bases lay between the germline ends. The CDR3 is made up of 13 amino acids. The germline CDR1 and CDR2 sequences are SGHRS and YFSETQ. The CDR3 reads CASSLLQNTEAFF. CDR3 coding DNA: TGCGCCAGCAGCTTGTTACAGAACACTGAAGCTTTCTTT.

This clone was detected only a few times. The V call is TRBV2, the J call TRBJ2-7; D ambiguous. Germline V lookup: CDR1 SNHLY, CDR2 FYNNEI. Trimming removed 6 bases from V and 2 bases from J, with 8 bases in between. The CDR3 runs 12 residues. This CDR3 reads CASRWEAYEQYF. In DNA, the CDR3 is TGTGCCAGCAGGTGGGAAGCCTACGAGCAGTACTTC.

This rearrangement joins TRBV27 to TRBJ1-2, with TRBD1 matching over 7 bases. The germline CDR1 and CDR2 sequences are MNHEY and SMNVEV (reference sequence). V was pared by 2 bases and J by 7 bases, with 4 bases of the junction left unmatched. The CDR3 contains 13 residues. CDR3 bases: TGTGCCAGCAGTTTAAACAGGGGCGGTGGCTACACCTTC. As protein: CASSLNRGGGYTF.